The 26 T cell receptor beta chains given below trace back to one sample, sequenced in a study of T cell changes during pregnancy in multiple sclerosis. Produced via immunoSEQ multiplex PCR; TCRdb's table is partial and in-frame only. Here the sample spans some 60,000 clones, 90% to 95% being singletons. Sequencing used peripheral blood, obtained before pregnancy. These receptors were taken from a female donor with multiple sclerosis, enrolled in a pregnancy study.

The chain couples TRBV20-1 to TRBJ1-2; no reliable D call. Per the germline V gene, CDR1 is DFQATT and CDR2 is SNEGSKA (reference sequence). The CDR3 covers 11 residues. V gave up 2 bases and J gave up 7 bases, with 8 bases separating them. In DNA form, the CDR3 reads TGCAGTGCTAGACGAGAAAGTGGCTACACCTTC. Protein product: CSARRESGYTF.

The rearrangement uses TRBV2 and TRBJ1-2; D unclear. Trimming stripped 1 base from V and 5 bases from J, with 14 bases between. Germline V gives CDR1 SNHLY, CDR2 FYNNEI. This CDR3 region has 15 residues. CDR3 loop: CASSEGPAGLYGYTF. CDR3 in DNA: TGTGCCAGCAGTGAAGGCCCCGCCGGTCTATATGGCTACACCTTC.

The chain employs TRBV6-5 and TRBJ2-3; the D gene is possibly TRBD2 (5 bases). V was pared by 2 bases and J by 4 bases, with 7 bases between. Germline V gene data show CDR1 as MNHEY and CDR2 as SVGAGI. The CDR3 is made up of 13 amino acids. The DNA for the CDR3 is TGTGCCAGCAGTTACGGTAGCGCAGATACGCAGTATTTT. Its translation: CASSYGSADTQYF.

The CDR3: CASSERGLGANVLTF. The CDR3 DNA sequence: TGTGCCAGCAGCGAGCGGGGGCTGGGGGCCAACGTCCTGACTTTC. The gene calls are TRBV2 and TRBJ2-6, with 8 bases aligning to TRBD2. V trimming: 6 bases; J trimming: 4 bases; junction bases outside the gene matches: 5. CDR1 is SNHLY and CDR2 is FYNNEI in the germline V gene. CDR3 length: 15 amino acids. Full variable domain (missing parts from reference TRBV2 and TRBJ2-6): EPEVTQTPSHQVTQMGQEVILRCVPISNHLYFYWYRQILGQKVEFLVSFYNNEISEKSEIFDDQFSVERPDGSNFTLKIRSTKLEDSAMYFCASSERGLGANVLTFGAGSRLTVL.

The chain combines TRBV9 with TRBJ1-2; no firm D call. There are 11 residues in the CDR3. Germline V lookup: CDR1 SGDLS, CDR2 YYNGEE. V gave up 3 bases and J gave up 7 bases, with 7 bases separating them. The chain's CDR3 is CASSEGVGYTF. The CDR3, as DNA: TGTGCCAGCAGCGAGGGAGTTGGCTACACCTTC.

The chain has TRBV18 and TRBJ2-3; 8 bases align to TRBD2. Looked up from germline, CDR1 is KGHSH and CDR2 is LQKENI. The CDR3 length is 15 residues. J lost 2 bases, V lost 3 bases, and 4 bases had no gene match. As DNA, the CDR3 is TGTGCCAGCTCACCCCCCGGGGGGGACACAGATACGCAGTATTTT. It encodes CASSPPGGDTDTQYF.

The CDR3 nucleotides read TGTGCCAGCAGCTTAACGAACCAGGGCCTACCGTACACCTTC. This gives the protein CASSLTNQGLPYTF. V is TRBV7-3 and J is TRBJ1-2; a weak D match, TRBD1 (5 bases). The CDR3 has 14 residues. Germline CDR1 is SGHTA and CDR2 is FQGTGA. V dropped 0 bases and J dropped 11 bases, with 16 bases sitting between them.

The chain links TRBV6-6 to TRBJ1-6; D is undetermined. Germline V gene sequence: CDR1 MNHNY, CDR2 SVGAGI (reference sequence). This CDR3 comprises 16 residues. V was clipped by 0 bases and J by 8 bases, with 14 bases between them. The CDR3 DNA is TGTGCCAGCAGTTACTCGAGGGTTAAAGAGGATTCACCCCTCCACTTT. Translation gives CASSYSRVKEDSPLHF.

CDR3 bases: TGTGCCAGCAGCTTAGTGGGAGTCAGTGAGGCTTTCTTT. It translates to CASSLVGVSEAFF. The rearrangement links TRBV7-6 to TRBJ1-1, with no clear D. CDR1 SGHVS and CDR2 FNYEAQ come from the germline V gene. The germline V and J ends were trimmed by 1 base and 11 bases, with 14 bases remaining between them. The CDR3 sequence is 13 residues long.

The J gene is TRBJ1-5, the V gene TRBV5-6, with D possibly being TRBD1 (6 bases). Germline V lookup: CDR1 SGHDT, CDR2 YYEEEE. The CDR3 extends over 15 amino acids. The V gene lost 0 bases and the J gene lost 5 bases, with 12 bases spanning the gap. The CDR3 sequence: CASSLGGGDHQPQHF. CDR3 bases: TGTGCCAGCAGCTTGGGGGGGGGCGATCATCAGCCCCAGCATTTT.

The rearrangement links TRBV6-1 to TRBJ1-1; a weak D match, TRBD1 (6 bases). Germline assignment: CDR1 MNHNS and CDR2 SASEGT. V lost 5 bases, J lost 10 bases, and 20 bases lay in between. This CDR3 spans 14 amino acids. The CDR3 protein is CASSLERGGPRAFF. Written as DNA, the CDR3 is TGTGCCAGCAGTTTGGAAAGGGGGGGCCCCCGAGCTTTCTTT.

The chain uses TRBV29-1 and TRBJ2-3; 12 bases line up with TRBD2. Germline-derived CDR1 and CDR2 are SQVTM and ANQGSEA. V was clipped by 5 bases and J by 7 bases; unmatched bases: 4. This CDR3 has 13 residues. CDR3 loop: CSVRTSGENTQYF. CDR3 nucleotide sequence: TGCAGCGTTCGGACTAGCGGGGAAAATACGCAGTATTTT.

The chain carries TRBV15 and TRBJ2-1, with TRBD2 identical over 8 bases. J gave up 0 bases and V 2 bases, and 6 bases lay outside the gene matches. This CDR3 spans 17 amino acids. The germline V gene encodes CDR1 LNHNV and CDR2 YYDKDF (reference sequence). The CDR3 DNA follows: TGTGCCACCAGCAGATACCTCGGGGGGGCCTCCTACAATGAGCAGTTCTTC. It translates to CATSRYLGGASYNEQFF.

The chain recombines TRBV9 with TRBJ1-3; D is unclear. This CDR3 has 15 amino acids. V lost 4 bases to trimming and J lost 0 bases, with 11 bases between them. Germline CDR1 SGDLS, CDR2 YYNGEE. The CDR3 DNA sequence: TGTGCCAGCAGCCTCCGAGAGGACTCTGGAAACACCATATATTTT. It specifies CASSLREDSGNTIYF.

The V call is TRBV4-3, the J call TRBJ2-7; D might be TRBD1 (6 bases). Trimming removed 2 bases from V and 5 bases from J, with 16 bases in between. This CDR3 region has 15 residues. The germline V gene has CDR1 LGHNA and CDR2 YSLEER. CDR3 DNA: TGCGCCAGCAGCCAATATGGACAGACCTGGGACGAGCAGTACTTC. This gives the protein CASSQYGQTWDEQYF.

CDR3 sequence (DNA): TGCGCCAGCAGCTTGGCCGGGGGGGCCGAGGATACGCAGTATTTT. This gives the protein CASSLAGGAEDTQYF. This rearrangement joins TRBV5-1 to TRBJ2-3; TRBD2 matches 8 bases. Germline values: CDR1 SGHRS, CDR2 YFSETQ. CDR3 size: 15 residues. Trimming at V came to 0 bases and at J to 6 bases, leaving 6 bases not matched to a gene. The entire variable domain, with the rest obtained from reference TRBV5-1 and TRBJ2-3, is as follows: KAGVTQTPRYLIKTRGQQVTLSCSPISGHRSVSWYQQTPGQGLQFLFEYFSETQRNKGNFPGRFSGRQFSNSRSEMNVSTLELGDSALYLCASSLAGGAEDTQYFGPGTRLTVL.

This clone has only a few counts. This chain uses TRBV7-9 with TRBJ1-1; D is unclear. CDR3 size: 12 residues. Germline V gives CDR1 SEHNR, CDR2 FQNEAQ (reference sequence). The V end was cut by 5 bases, the J end by 8 bases, with 12 bases between. The CDR3 sequence is CASSMLNWEAFF. The CDR3 DNA is TGTGCCAGCAGCATGCTCAACTGGGAAGCTTTCTTT.

The chain joins TRBV18 to TRBJ2-1, with TRBD1 as a possible D gene (5 bases). The CDR3 runs to 15 residues. The germline gives CDR1 KGHSH, CDR2 LQKENI. With 3 bases removed from V and 2 bases from J, the gap between germline ends came to 11 bases. CDR3 bases: TGTGCCAGCTCACCTCAAGACAGACCCTACAATGAGCAGTTCTTC. It specifies CASSPQDRPYNEQFF. The variable domain in full, with the rest retrieved from reference TRBV18 and TRBJ2-1, is NAGVMQNPRHLVRRRGQEARLRCSPMKGHSHVYWYRQLPEEGLKFMVYLQKENIIDESGMPKERFSAEFPKEGPSILRIQQVVRGDSAAYFCASSPQDRPYNEQFFGPGTRLTVL.

The chain employs TRBV4-1 and TRBJ2-7; no clear D gene. The CDR3 has 11 residues. Deletions cut 6 bases from V and 3 bases from J, with 6 bases between. Per the germline V gene, CDR1 is MGHRA and CDR2 is YSYEKL. DNA for the CDR3: TGCGCCAGCAGTAACAGCTACGAGCAGTACTTC. This gives the protein CASSNSYEQYF.

The chain links TRBV19 to TRBJ1-3; no clear D gene. This CDR3 has 12 amino acids. The germline V gene has CDR1 LNHDA and CDR2 SQIVND (reference sequence). The V gene lost 6 bases and the J gene lost 2 bases, with 5 bases spanning the gap. The CDR3 nucleotides read TGTGCCAGTAGCTATACTGGAAACACCATATATTTT. It yields the protein CASSYTGNTIYF.

V and J are TRBV7-9 and TRBJ2-3; possibly TRBD1 for D (6 bases). The CDR3 runs 14 residues. Germline V gene lookup returns CDR1 SEHNR and CDR2 FQNEAQ (reference sequence). V shed 5 bases and J shed 1 base, with 10 bases lying between them. The CDR3 loop is CASSRPGGTDTQYF. In DNA, the CDR3 is TGTGCCAGCAGCCGGCCAGGGGGCACAGATACGCAGTATTTT.

The rearrangement links TRBV4-3 to TRBJ2-5; 8 bases line up with TRBD2. The CDR3 has 18 residues. CDR1 is LGHNA, CDR2 YSLEER, per germline. V was clipped by 1 base and J by 5 bases; unmatched bases: 15. CDR3 sequence: CASSQVAVAGGGSETQYF. CDR3 nucleotide sequence: TGCGCCAGCAGCCAAGTTGCGGTCGCGGGGGGCGGCTCGGAGACCCAGTACTTC.

Only a few counts were recorded for this clone. The rearrangement links TRBV4-3 to TRBJ1-1; D remains ambiguous. The length of the CDR3 is 14 residues. Germline lookup yields CDR1 LGHNA and CDR2 YSLEER. V lost 0 bases and J 1 base, leaving 6 bases between the germline ends. In DNA, the CDR3 is TGCGCCAGCAGCCAAGACTTCGGGAACACTGAAGCTTTCTTT. This gives the protein CASSQDFGNTEAFF.

The J gene is TRBJ1-3, the V gene TRBV11-2; D is unresolved. There are 14 residues in the CDR3. Germline loops: CDR1 SGHAT, CDR2 FQNNGV. Trimming took 2 bases from V and 4 from J, leaving 9 bases between them. The CDR3 loop is CASSLKAGGNTIYF. Here the CDR3 DNA reads TGTGCCAGCAGCTTAAAGGCAGGCGGAAACACCATATATTTT.

This chain connects TRBV2 to TRBJ2-1; unclear D gene. The CDR3 is 15 amino acids. CDR1 SNHLY and CDR2 FYNNEI come from the germline V gene. Trimming took 3 bases from V and 0 from J, leaving 9 bases between them. The DNA for the CDR3 is TGTGCCAGCAGTGAGGAGAGCAGCTCCTACAATGAGCAGTTCTTC. Its protein is CASSEESSSYNEQFF. The full variable domain, rest sourced from reference TRBV2 and TRBJ2-1, is EPEVTQTPSHQVTQMGQEVILRCVPISNHLYFYWYRQILGQKVEFLVSFYNNEISEKSEIFDDQFSVERPDGSNFTLKIRSTKLEDSAMYFCASSEESSSYNEQFFGPGTRLTVL.

This chain uses TRBV4-2 with TRBJ2-5, with a tentative D call TRBD2 (6 bases). Per germline, CDR1 LGHNA and CDR2 YNFKEQ. The CDR3 runs to 14 residues. V lost 0 bases to trimming and J lost 5 bases, with 10 bases between them. CDR3 DNA: TGTGCCAGCAGCCAAGAAGGAGGGGCGGAGACCCAGTACTTC. It encodes CASSQEGGAETQYF.